These 18 T cell receptor beta chains share one sample of origin, sequenced in a study of shared clonotypes between healthy human individuals. Repertoires were generated with immunoSEQ multiplex PCR, while TCRdb's copy carries only in-frame clones and drops some. This table holds about 1 million clones, about 75% found once. Sequenced sample: memory CD4+ T cells sorted from blood. As for subset: CD45RA-negative fraction. The receptors come from a man aged 18-30 years in good health.

The chain combines TRBV10-3 with TRBJ1-6; 9 positions match TRBD1. V was pared by 8 bases and J by 7 bases, with 6 bases of the junction left unmatched. Germline CDR1 is ENHRY and CDR2 is SYGVKD. The length of the CDR3 is 14 residues. The CDR3 sequence: CAIQGTGYNSPLHF. The CDR3, as DNA: TGTGCCATCCAGGGGACAGGGTACAATTCACCCCTCCACTTT.

This chain joins TRBV18 and TRBJ1-1; D call uncertain. Between the trimmed V and J ends, which lost 0 bases and 4 bases, there was a span of 15 bases. Germline-derived CDR1 and CDR2 are KGHSH and LQKENI. The CDR3 runs 16 residues. CDR3 nucleotide sequence: TGTGCCAGCTCACCACCGGTACGGGGATCGACCACTGAAGCTTTCTTT. Its translation: CASSPPVRGSTTEAFF.

Concerning this clone: Other nucleotide sequences in the sample specify the same CDR3. The chain recombines TRBV19 with TRBJ1-5; D is ambiguous. Trimming stripped 3 bases from V and 0 bases from J, with 3 bases between. This CDR3 has 13 amino acids. The germline CDR1 and CDR2 sequences are LNHDA and SQIVND (reference sequence). The CDR3 DNA reads as TGTGCCAGTAGTATCAGTAGCAATCAGCCCCAGCATTTT. Translating it yields CASSISSNQPQHF.

This clone was picked up a small number of times. V usage is TRBV9 and J usage is TRBJ2-5; D uncertain. There are 14 residues in the CDR3. V lost 3 bases to trimming and J lost 0 bases, with 9 bases between them. Germline lookup yields CDR1 SGDLS and CDR2 YYNGEE. The CDR3 spells CASSASPHQETQYF. As DNA, the CDR3 is TGTGCCAGCAGCGCCAGCCCGCACCAAGAGACCCAGTACTTC.

The table lists this clone with a count of one. The V gene is TRBV5-1, the J gene TRBJ2-5; the match to TRBD2 covers 10 bases. The trim removed 4 bases at V and 1 base at J, leaving 4 bases unmatched. The CDR3 sequence is 15 residues long. The germline V gene encodes CDR1 SGHRS and CDR2 YFSETQ. The CDR3 reads CASSGGLAVQETQYF. CDR3 coding DNA: TGCGCCAGCAGCGGAGGACTAGCGGTCCAAGAGACCCAGTACTTC.

The chain joins TRBV27 to TRBJ1-1; tentatively, D is TRBD1 (5 bases). Trimming left V 2 bases short and J 6 bases short, with 13 bases between. Germline CDR1 is MNHEY and CDR2 is SMNVEV (reference sequence). CDR3 length: 14 residues. The CDR3 region has the DNA TGTGCCAGCAGTTTAGATATCAGGGTTGCTGAAGCTTTCTTT. Protein sequence: CASSLDIRVAEAFF.

The V call is TRBV19, the J call TRBJ1-2, with 7 nucleotides matching TRBD1. Germline assignment: CDR1 LNHDA and CDR2 SQIVND (reference sequence). The CDR3 runs 13 residues. Trimming took 5 bases from V and 7 from J; bases not matched to a gene: 7. The DNA for the CDR3 is TGTGCCAGTAGTCAACAGGGGCTCGGTGGCTACACCTTC. Translation: CASSQQGLGGYTF.

V gene TRBV5-1 combines with J gene TRBJ2-3; tentatively, D is TRBD2 (6 bases). The CDR3 is 15 amino acids. The V and J ends lost 0 bases and 6 bases respectively, with 14 bases between them. The V gene's germline CDR1 is SGHRS and CDR2 YFSETQ. CDR3 sequence reads: CASSLAPGRMDTQYF. CDR3 sequence (DNA): TGCGCCAGCAGCTTGGCTCCGGGGAGGATGGATACGCAGTATTTT.

V is TRBV5-6 and J is TRBJ2-2, with 7 bases fitting TRBD2. Germline lookup yields CDR1 SGHDT and CDR2 YYEEEE. The ends lost 4 bases at V and 3 bases at J; junction bases unmatched: 6. The CDR3 extends over 15 amino acids. The CDR3 is CASSPGLDDTGELFF. CDR3 nucleotides: TGTGCCAGCAGCCCCGGACTAGATGACACCGGGGAGCTGTTTTTT.

With respect to this clone: A single base is all that separates this from a far larger clone, so a read error is likely. Other DNA sequences of this sample code for an identical CDR3. The chain couples TRBV11-2 to TRBJ2-3; D not resolved. V was trimmed by 1 base and J by 3 bases, leaving 2 bases between them. The germline gives CDR1 SGHAT, CDR2 FQNNGV. The CDR3 is 12 amino acids. This chain's CDR3 is CASSLGTDTQYF. The CDR3 DNA is TGTGCCAGCAGCTTAGGGACAGATACGCAGTATTTT. Full variable domain (remainder filled in from reference TRBV11-2 and TRBJ2-3): EAGVAQSPRYKIIEKRQSVAFWCNPISGHATLYWYQQILGQGPKLLIQFQNNGVVDDSQLPKDRFSAERLKGVDSTLKIQPAKLEDSAVYLCASSLGTDTQYFGPGTRLTVL.

The V call is TRBV10-3, the J call TRBJ2-7; D gene uncertain. The CDR3 contains 14 residues. V was pared by 11 bases and J by 3 bases, with 20 bases between. The germline gives CDR1 ENHRY, CDR2 SYGVKD. The CDR3: CALASPATYYEQYF. The CDR3 DNA sequence: TGTGCCCTCGCTTCGCCAGCCACGTACTACGAGCAGTACTTC.

This chain joins TRBV11-2 and TRBJ2-5, with 9 bases that match TRBD1. V shed 3 bases and J 7 bases; nucleotides not matched to a gene: 9. Germline V gene data show CDR1 as SGHAT and CDR2 as FQNNGV. The CDR3 is made up of 15 amino acids. The CDR3 loop reads CASSFTGGQGGTQYF. The CDR3, as DNA: TGTGCCAGCAGCTTTACAGGGGGCCAAGGAGGGACCCAGTACTTC.

Points on this clone: In the same sample, other DNA sequences code for this CDR3. The V call is TRBV5-1, the J call TRBJ1-2; D is unresolved. V lost 1 base to trimming and J lost 2 bases, with 6 bases between them. Per germline, CDR1 SGHRS and CDR2 YFSETQ. The length of the CDR3 is 13 residues. The CDR3 DNA reads as TGCGCCAGCAGCTTGCCGGGGAACTATGGCTACACCTTC. This codes for CASSLPGNYGYTF.

CDR3 residues: CASSLSGGNTDTQYF. CDR3 coding DNA: TGTGCCAGCAGCCTAAGCGGGGGTAACACAGATACGCAGTATTTT. The chain joins TRBV14 to TRBJ2-3; the match to TRBD2 covers 8 bases. This CDR3 region has 15 residues. From germline, CDR1 is SGHDN and CDR2 FVKESK. With 4 bases clipped from V and 2 bases from J, the junction kept 5 bases outside the gene matches.

The genes are TRBV7-9 and TRBJ2-3; no definite D call. The CDR3 is made up of 14 amino acids. The germline V and J ends were trimmed by 5 bases and 0 bases, with 9 bases remaining between them. Looked up from germline, CDR1 is SEHNR and CDR2 is FQNEAQ (reference sequence). CDR3 sequence: CASSRTASTDTQYF. CDR3 DNA sequence: TGTGCCAGCAGCCGGACCGCTAGCACAGATACGCAGTATTTT.

The rearrangement joins TRBV6-1 to TRBJ2-7; D may match TRBD1 or TRBD2 (6 bases each). This CDR3 region has 15 residues. V lost 4 bases, J lost 4 bases, and 17 bases lay in between. The germline V gene encodes CDR1 MNHNS and CDR2 SASEGT. The CDR3 loop is CASSVLFQGRYEQYF. CDR3 in DNA: TGTGCCAGCAGTGTTTTGTTCCAGGGGAGGTACGAGCAGTACTTC.

The chain has TRBV5-4 and TRBJ2-7, with no clear D. Trimming pared 4 bases from V and 0 bases from J, leaving 14 bases between. The CDR3 contains 15 residues. Germline CDR1 reads SGHNT; CDR2 reads YYREEE (reference sequence). DNA for the CDR3: TGTGCCAGCAGCGAGGACGGAGTCCTCTCCTACGAGCAGTACTTC. It encodes CASSEDGVLSYEQYF. The whole variable domain, remainder taken from reference TRBV5-4 and TRBJ2-7, is ETGVTQSPTHLIKTRGQQVTLRCSSQSGHNTVSWYQQALGQGPQFIFQYYREEENGRGNFPPRFSGLQFPNYSSELNVNALELDDSALYLCASSEDGVLSYEQYFGPGTRLTVT.

This chain joins TRBV15 and TRBJ1-2; perhaps TRBD1 as D (5 bases). CDR3 length equals 14 residues. CDR1 and CDR2 (germline): LNHNV, YYDKDF (reference sequence). With 1 base removed from V and 3 bases from J, the gap between germline ends came to 9 bases. The CDR3 reads CATSRGGTDYGYTF. In DNA, the CDR3 is TGTGCCACCAGCAGAGGAGGGACGGACTATGGCTACACCTTC.